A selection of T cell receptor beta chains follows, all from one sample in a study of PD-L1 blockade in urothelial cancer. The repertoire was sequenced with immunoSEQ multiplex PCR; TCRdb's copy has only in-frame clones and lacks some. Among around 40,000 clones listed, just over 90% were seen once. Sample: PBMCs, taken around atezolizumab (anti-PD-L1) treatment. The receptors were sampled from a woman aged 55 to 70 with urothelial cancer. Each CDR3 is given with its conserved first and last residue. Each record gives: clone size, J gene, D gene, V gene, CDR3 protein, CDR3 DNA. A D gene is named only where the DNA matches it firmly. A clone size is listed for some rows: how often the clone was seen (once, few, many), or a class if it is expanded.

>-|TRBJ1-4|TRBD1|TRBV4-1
CASSQAGTGDEKLFF
TGCGCCAGCAGCCAAGCTGGGACAGGGGACGAAAAACTGTTTTTT
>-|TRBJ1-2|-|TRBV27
CASIKPGDGGYTF
TGTGCCAGCATCAAACCAGGGGACGGTGGCTACACCTTC
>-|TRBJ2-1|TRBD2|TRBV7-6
CASSLAGQNEQFF
TGTGCCAGCAGCCTAGCGGGCCAAAATGAGCAGTTCTTC
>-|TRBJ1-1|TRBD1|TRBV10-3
CAISEAHPGTGGVNTEAFF
TGTGCCATCAGTGAGGCACACCCCGGGACAGGCGGCGTGAACACTGAAGCTTTCTTT
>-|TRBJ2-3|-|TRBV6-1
CASSEFTRVEF
TGTGCCAGCAGTGAGTTTACGAGGGTCGAGTTT
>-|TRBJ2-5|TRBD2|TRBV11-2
CASRRGLAGGNQETQYF
TGTGCCAGCAGAAGGGGACTAGCGGGAGGGAATCAAGAGACCCAGTACTTC
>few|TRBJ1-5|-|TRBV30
CAWSVPGGYQPQHF
TGTGCCTGGAGTGTACCGGGGGGATATCAGCCCCAGCATTTT
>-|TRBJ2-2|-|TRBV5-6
CASSLSTLNTGELFF
TGTGCCAGCAGCTTGAGTACTCTTAACACCGGGGAGCTGTTTTTT
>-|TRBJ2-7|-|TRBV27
CASSLSQNYEQYF
TGTGCCAGCAGTTTATCTCAAAACTACGAGCAGTACTTC
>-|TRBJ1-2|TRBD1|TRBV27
CASSLKTGGGYYGYTF
TGTGCCAGCAGTTTAAAAACAGGGGGCGGGTACTATGGCTACACCTTC
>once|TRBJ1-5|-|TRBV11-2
CASSLEGSNQPQHF
TGTGCCAGCAGCTTAGAGGGCTCCAATCAGCCCCAGCATTTT
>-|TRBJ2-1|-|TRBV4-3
CASSFQGSGEQFF
TGCGCCAGCAGTTTTCAGGGTTCGGGCGAGCAGTTCTTC
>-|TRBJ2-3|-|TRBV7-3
CASSLTPINSGLTDTQYF
TGTGCCAGCAGCTTAACCCCTATCAACAGCGGATTAACAGATACGCAGTATTTT
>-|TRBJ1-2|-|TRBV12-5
CASGLLPPTTRQGGYGYTF
TGTGCTAGTGGTTTGCTCCCTCCCACGACGAGGCAGGGTGGCTATGGCTACACCTTC
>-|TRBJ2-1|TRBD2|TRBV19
CASSTGLAGGAYNEQFF
TGTGCCAGTAGCACGGGACTAGCGGGAGGGGCCTACAATGAGCAGTTCTTC
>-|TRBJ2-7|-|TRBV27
CASSFSSYEQYF
TGTGCCAGCAGCTTTAGCTCCTACGAGCAGTACTTC
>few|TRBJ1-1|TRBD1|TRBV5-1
CASSLRQGSVAFF
TGCGCCAGCAGCCTTCGACAGGGAAGTGTAGCTTTCTTT
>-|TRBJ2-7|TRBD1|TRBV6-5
CASRRQGYYEQYF
TGTGCCAGCAGAAGACAGGGGTACTACGAGCAGTACTTC
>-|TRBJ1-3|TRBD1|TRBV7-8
CASSHRGSGNTIYF
TGTGCCAGCAGCCACAGGGGATCTGGAAACACCATATATTTT
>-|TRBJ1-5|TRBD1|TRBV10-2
CASSVGTANNQPQHF
TGCGCCAGCAGTGTGGGGACAGCCAACAATCAGCCCCAGCATTTT
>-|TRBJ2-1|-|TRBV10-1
CASSDDPLGRNEQFF
TGCGCCAGCAGTGATGACCCCTTGGGGCGGAATGAGCAGTTCTTC
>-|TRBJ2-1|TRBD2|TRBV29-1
CSADGAGTIYNEQFF
TGCAGCGCCGATGGTGCAGGGACTATTTACAATGAGCAGTTCTTC
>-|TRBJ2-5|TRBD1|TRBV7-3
CASSLTRGRETQYF
TGTGCCAGCAGCTTAACGAGGGGGCGGGAGACCCAGTACTTC